The 25 T cell receptor beta chains below come from one sample, sequenced in a study of T cells after posttransplantation cyclophosphamide. Sequenced by immunoSEQ multiplex PCR; TCRdb stores in-frame clones only, minus some. The sample includes thousands of clones, approximately 81% of them seen just once. Sequenced input: CD8+ T cells sorted from PBMCs. The receptors shown here come from a woman between 50 and 59 years old in good health and a related stem cell transplant donor.

The chain joins TRBV6-6 to TRBJ1-2; D possibly corresponds to TRBD1 (5 bases). The germline gives CDR1 MNHNY, CDR2 SVGAGI (reference sequence). Trimming shortened V by 2 bases and J by 6 bases, and 16 bases separated the two germline ends. The CDR3 runs to 15 residues. CDR3 DNA: TGTGCCAGCAGTTACATGGTCAGGGATCGGGATGGCTACACCTTC. It yields the protein CASSYMVRDRDGYTF.

The table lists this clone with a few counts. The chain combines TRBV27 with TRBJ1-5, with 10 nucleotides matching TRBD1. The CDR3 has 15 residues. Germline V gives CDR1 MNHEY, CDR2 SMNVEV (reference sequence). V shed 5 bases, J shed 3 bases, and the junction held 4 bases outside the gene matches. CDR3 loop: CASSSGQGVNQPQHF. The CDR3 DNA is TGTGCCAGCAGTAGCGGACAGGGGGTCAATCAGCCCCAGCATTTT.

The chain employs TRBV6-4 and TRBJ2-1; 11 positions match TRBD1. CDR1 and CDR2 (germline): MRHNA, SNTAGT. Trimming at V came to 5 bases and at J to 6 bases, leaving 6 bases not matched to a gene. CDR3 length: 15 residues. The CDR3 DNA reads as TGTGCCAGCAGTCCGGACGGGACAGGGGGCAATGAGCAGTTCTTC. Protein: CASSPDGTGGNEQFF.

This chain uses TRBV27 with TRBJ2-7, with D perhaps TRBD2 (6 bases). The length of the CDR3 is 15 residues. The V end lost 0 bases, the J end lost 2 bases, and 11 bases lay between the germline ends. Germline CDR1 and CDR2: MNHEY and SMNVEV (reference sequence). The CDR3, as DNA: TGTGCCAGCAGTTTATCCGGGCGGGGCCCCTACGAGCAGTACTTC. It yields the protein CASSLSGRGPYEQYF.

The chain has TRBV7-9 and TRBJ1-1; the D gene is possibly TRBD1 (5 bases). V gave up 3 bases and J gave up 0 bases, with 8 bases separating them. The CDR3 spans 14 residues. In germline, CDR1 is SEHNR, CDR2 FQNEAQ (reference sequence). CDR3 bases: TGTGCCAGCAGCTTTACAGGTATGAACACTGAAGCTTTCTTT. Amino acid sequence: CASSFTGMNTEAFF.

This chain connects TRBV7-8 to TRBJ2-2; 10 nucleotides agree with TRBD1. The CDR3 totals 16 residues. The ends lost 5 bases at V and 5 bases at J; junction bases unmatched: 8. Germline-derived CDR1 and CDR2 are SGHVS and FQNEAQ. Written as DNA, the CDR3 is TGTGCCAGCAGCCCCGGGACAGGGGTTTGGACCGGGGAGCTGTTTTTT. As protein: CASSPGTGVWTGELFF.

The V call is TRBV5-1, the J call TRBJ2-3; TRBD1 aligns across 12 bases. The CDR3 is made up of 15 amino acids. The V gene end was trimmed by 4 bases and the J gene end by 5 bases; junction bases not matched to a gene: 5. Germline V CDR1 and CDR2: SGHRS, YFSETQ. This CDR3 reads CASSPGQGAVDTQYF. CDR3 coding DNA: TGCGCCAGCAGCCCGGGACAGGGGGCTGTAGATACGCAGTATTTT.

This clone appeared once. The gene calls are TRBV15 and TRBJ1-1; perhaps TRBD1 as D (6 bases). This CDR3 has 15 amino acids. Trimming removed 0 bases from V and 1 base from J, with 9 bases in between. Germline-derived CDR1 and CDR2 are LNHNV and YYDKDF (reference sequence). The CDR3 reads CATSRDTGSNTEAFF. CDR3 sequence (DNA): TGTGCCACCAGCAGAGACACAGGGTCGAACACTGAAGCTTTCTTT.

This rearrangement joins TRBV19 to TRBJ2-1; maybe TRBD2 (5 bases). Germline assignment: CDR1 LNHDA and CDR2 SQIVND (reference sequence). The CDR3 is 15 amino acids. Trimming cost V 3 bases and J 3 bases, with 12 bases left between them. For the CDR3, the DNA is TGTGCCAGTAGTATCGAGGGAAATCTCTACAATGAGCAGTTCTTC. The encoded protein is CASSIEGNLYNEQFF. Full variable domain (remainder filled in from reference TRBV19 and TRBJ2-1): DGGITQSPKYLFRKEGQNVTLSCEQNLNHDAMYWYRQDPGQGLRLIYYSQIVNDFQKGDIAEGYSVSREKKESFPLTVTSAQKNPTAFYLCASSIEGNLYNEQFFGPGTRLTVL.

J is TRBJ2-1 and V is TRBV6-1, with TRBD2 matching over 8 bases. J gave up 6 bases and V 2 bases, and 9 bases lay outside the gene matches. This CDR3 is built from 16 residues. The germline V gene has CDR1 MNHNS and CDR2 SASEGT. The CDR3 sequence is CASSEIPAGGSNEQFF. CDR3 DNA sequence: TGTGCCAGCAGTGAAATCCCGGCGGGGGGCTCCAATGAGCAGTTCTTC.

The CDR3 DNA is TGTGCCAGCAGCTCAGGGTCAGGCGAACATAACATTCAGTACTTC. It translates to CASSSGSGEHNIQYF. V and J are TRBV6-4 and TRBJ2-4, with D perhaps matching TRBD1 (5 bases). The CDR3 has 15 amino acids. The V and J ends lost 6 bases and 7 bases respectively, with 19 bases between them. Germline V gives CDR1 MRHNA, CDR2 SNTAGT.

The chain couples TRBV27 to TRBJ1-3, with D tentatively TRBD1 (5 bases). The germline CDR1 and CDR2 sequences are MNHEY and SMNVEV (reference sequence). The V gene lost 3 bases and the J gene lost 0 bases, with 9 bases spanning the gap. CDR3 length: 15 amino acids. The CDR3 region has the DNA TGTGCCAGCAGTTTGTGGGGGGGCTCTGGAAACACCATATATTTT. Residues: CASSLWGGSGNTIYF.

The V call is TRBV11-2, the J call TRBJ1-2, with TRBD1 matching over 12 bases. CDR1 and CDR2 from the germline V gene are SGHAT and FQNNGV. The V and J ends lost 5 bases and 4 bases, in that order; junction bases with no gene match: 5. This CDR3 spans 15 amino acids. In DNA, the CDR3 is TGTGCCAGCAGCCCTGGGACAGGGGGCTTCTATGGCTACACCTTC. Translation: CASSPGTGGFYGYTF. The full variable domain, in which reference TRBV11-2 and TRBJ1-2 provide the parts outside the CDR3, is EAGVAQSPRYKIIEKRQSVAFWCNPISGHATLYWYQQILGQGPKLLIQFQNNGVVDDSQLPKDRFSAERLKGVDSTLKIQPAKLEDSAVYLCASSPGTGGFYGYTFGSGTRLTVV.

The rearrangement joins TRBV10-1 to TRBJ2-3; 10 positions agree with TRBD2. The CDR3 has 16 amino acids. Trimming removed 0 bases from V and 3 bases from J; junction bases left unmatched: 3. Germline CDR1 is WNHNN and CDR2 is SYGVQD (reference sequence). The CDR3 DNA is TGCGCCAGCAGTGAGTCTAGCGGGGGGACTACAGATACGCAGTATTTT. It encodes CASSESSGGTTDTQYF.

Only one count was recorded for this clone. This CDR3 reads CASSPADRGQETQYF. In DNA, the CDR3 is TGTGCCAGCTCACCCGCAGACAGGGGACAAGAGACCCAGTACTTC. The chain employs TRBV18 and TRBJ2-5; 8 nucleotides match TRBD1. Trimming at V came to 3 bases and at J to 2 bases, leaving 5 bases not matched to a gene. Germline V gives CDR1 KGHSH, CDR2 LQKENI. This CDR3 comprises 15 residues.

This clone was found once. V gene TRBV5-8 combines with J gene TRBJ2-3; TRBD1 aligns across 8 bases. This CDR3 comprises 15 residues. From germline, CDR1 is SGHTS and CDR2 YDEGEE. Losses at the gene ends were 3 bases for V and 0 bases for J; bases not matched to a gene: 3. CDR3 sequence (DNA): TGTGCCAGCAGCTACCACAGGGGGAGCACAGATACGCAGTATTTT. It encodes CASSYHRGSTDTQYF.

J is TRBJ2-7 and V is TRBV7-2; perhaps TRBD1 as D (6 bases). Germline assignment: CDR1 SGHTA and CDR2 FQGNSA. The length of the CDR3 is 15 residues. The germline V and J ends were trimmed by 4 bases and 3 bases, with 16 bases remaining between them. This CDR3 is CASSSTPGHLYEQYF. The CDR3 DNA follows: TGTGCCAGCAGCTCCACCCCGGGACACCTCTACGAGCAGTACTTC.

V gene TRBV18 combines with J gene TRBJ1-1; D perhaps matches TRBD1 (6 bases). The V end lost 0 bases, the J end lost 4 bases, and 12 bases lay between the germline ends. CDR1 is KGHSH, CDR2 LQKENI, per germline. The CDR3 runs 15 residues. The CDR3 bases are TGTGCCAGCTCACCACCTGGGGGCCGGCCCACTGAAGCTTTCTTT. This sequence encodes CASSPPGGRPTEAFF.

The chain joins TRBV6-5 to TRBJ2-7; 9 positions match TRBD1. V lost 5 bases to trimming and J lost 3 bases; unmatched junction nucleotides: 8. The CDR3 covers 15 residues. CDR1 MNHEY and CDR2 SVGAGI come from the germline V gene. In DNA, the CDR3 is TGTGCCAGCAGTCCAGCCGGGACAGGGAACTACGAGCAGTACTTC. As protein: CASSPAGTGNYEQYF.

The chain employs TRBV7-9 and TRBJ2-7; TRBD2 matches 7 bases. V gave up 2 bases and J gave up 2 bases; unmatched junction bases: 15. This CDR3 has 18 amino acids. CDR1 SEHNR and CDR2 FQNEAQ come from the germline V gene (reference sequence). The CDR3 nucleotides are TGTGCCAGCAGCTTAACAGATCTAGAGCGGGGAAATGCCTACGAGCAGTACTTC. Its translation: CASSLTDLERGNAYEQYF.

V is TRBV5-4 and J is TRBJ2-1; 9 bases fit TRBD1. Germline V gives CDR1 SGHNT, CDR2 YYREEE (reference sequence). V lost 9 bases, J lost 5 bases, and 12 bases stayed unmatched. CDR3 length equals 15 residues. Here the CDR3 reads CAITVRDRADNEQFF. CDR3 bases: TGTGCCATCACTGTCCGGGACAGGGCAGACAATGAGCAGTTCTTC.

V usage is TRBV4-1 and J usage is TRBJ2-1; D is perhaps TRBD1 (5 bases). CDR1 and CDR2 (germline): MGHRA, YSYEKL. This CDR3 comprises 12 residues. Trimming stripped 0 bases from V and 10 bases from J, with 7 bases between. CDR3 in DNA: TGCGCCAGCAGCCAAGATAGGACAGAGCAGTTCTTC. Its protein is CASSQDRTEQFF.

This clone was detected only a few times. The chain carries TRBV19 and TRBJ2-2; no reliable D call. The CDR3 length is 15 residues. Germline V lookup: CDR1 LNHDA, CDR2 SQIVND (reference sequence). Trimming cost V 4 bases and J 3 bases, with 12 bases left between them. CDR3 amino acids: CASSTLLTDTGELFF. In nucleotides, the CDR3 is TGTGCCAGTAGTACCCTACTCACCGACACCGGGGAGCTGTTTTTT.

This chain links TRBV25-1 with TRBJ2-1, with 10 bases that match TRBD2. The CDR3 is made up of 17 amino acids. Trimming cost V 0 bases and J 6 bases; bases outside gene matches: 8. CDR1 MGHDK and CDR2 SYGVNS come from the germline V gene. The CDR3 DNA reads TGTGCCAGCAGTGAATATGTGAGCCAGCGGGGGGGCAATGAGCAGTTCTTC. Amino acids: CASSEYVSQRGGNEQFF.

V is TRBV14 and J is TRBJ1-2; D gene unclear. Trimming removed 2 bases at V and 4 bases at J, with 23 bases between. The CDR3 loop spans 18 amino acids. Germline values: CDR1 SGHDN, CDR2 FVKESK. The CDR3 nucleotides read TGTGCCAGCAGCCAAAGACGAGACTGGCAAACCCAGTTCTATGGCTACACCTTC. Its protein product is CASSQRRDWQTQFYGYTF. The variable domain in full, with the rest retrieved from reference TRBV14 and TRBJ1-2, is EAGVTQFPSHSVIEKGQTVTLRCDPISGHDNLYWYRRVMGKEIKFLLHFVKESKQDESGMPNNRFLAERTGGTYSTLKVQPAELEDSGVYFCASSQRRDWQTQFYGYTFGSGTRLTVV.